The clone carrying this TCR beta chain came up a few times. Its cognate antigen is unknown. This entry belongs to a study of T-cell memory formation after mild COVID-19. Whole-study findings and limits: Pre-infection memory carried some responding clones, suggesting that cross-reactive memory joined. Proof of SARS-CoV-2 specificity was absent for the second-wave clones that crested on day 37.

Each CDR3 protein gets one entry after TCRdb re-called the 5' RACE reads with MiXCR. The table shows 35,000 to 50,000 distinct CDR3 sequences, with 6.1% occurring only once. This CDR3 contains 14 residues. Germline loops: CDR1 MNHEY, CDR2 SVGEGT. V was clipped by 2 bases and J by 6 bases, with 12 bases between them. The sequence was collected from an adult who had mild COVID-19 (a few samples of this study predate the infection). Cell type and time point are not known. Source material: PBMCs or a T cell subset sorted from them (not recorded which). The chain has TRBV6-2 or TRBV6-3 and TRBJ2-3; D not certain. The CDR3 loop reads CASSYVGVSDTQYF. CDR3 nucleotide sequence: TGTGCCAGCAGTTACGTCGGCGTGAGTGATACGCAGTATTTT.